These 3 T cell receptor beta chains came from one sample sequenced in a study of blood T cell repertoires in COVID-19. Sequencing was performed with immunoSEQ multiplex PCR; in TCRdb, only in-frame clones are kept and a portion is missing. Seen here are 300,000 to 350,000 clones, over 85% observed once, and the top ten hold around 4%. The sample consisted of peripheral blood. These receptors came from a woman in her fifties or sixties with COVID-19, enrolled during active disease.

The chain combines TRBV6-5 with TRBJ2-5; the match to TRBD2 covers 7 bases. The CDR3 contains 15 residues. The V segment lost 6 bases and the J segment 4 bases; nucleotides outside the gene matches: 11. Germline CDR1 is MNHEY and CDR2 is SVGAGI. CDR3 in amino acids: CASRHGWEGSETQYF. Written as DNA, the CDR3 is TGTGCCAGCAGGCATGGATGGGAGGGCTCAGAGACCCAGTACTTC.

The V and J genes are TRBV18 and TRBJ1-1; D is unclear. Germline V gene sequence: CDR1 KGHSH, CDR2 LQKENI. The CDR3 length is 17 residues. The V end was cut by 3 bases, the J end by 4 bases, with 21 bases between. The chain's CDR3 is CASSPPYKATGITEAFF. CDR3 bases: TGTGCCAGCTCACCCCCTTATAAGGCCACGGGGATCACTGAAGCTTTCTTT.

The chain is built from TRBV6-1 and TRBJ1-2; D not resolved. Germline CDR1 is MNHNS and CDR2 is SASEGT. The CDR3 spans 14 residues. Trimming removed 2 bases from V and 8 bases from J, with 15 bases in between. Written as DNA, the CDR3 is TGTGCCAGCAGTGAAATTGGCCAGGCGGGGGGCTACACCTTC. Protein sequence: CASSEIGQAGGYTF.